This TCR beta chain was recovered during a study of blood T cells in healthy people across ages. Remarks on this clonotype: Its antigen is not identified.

Study-level results: In long-lived donors, naive CD4+ cell counts and diversity exceeded those of aged donors. Measured against age, TCR beta diversity per million T cells decreased in a roughly linear manner.

The germline V gene has CDR1 SGHKS and CDR2 YYEKEE (reference sequence). With 1 base removed from V and 4 bases from J, the gap between germline ends came to 11 bases. The CDR3 covers 14 residues. A second roughly 6 to 12 cycle PCR used barcoded and J-beta primers. TCRdb fed the 5' RACE reads into MiXCR, producing one record per CDR3 protein. Of about 680,000 distinct CDR3 sequences listed, roughly 49% were seen once; the top ten hold around a third. The sequencing input was blood. The sequence was collected from an older woman in good health. This chain links TRBV5-5 with TRBJ1-2; the D gene is possibly TRBD1 (6 bases). CDR3 in DNA: TGTGCCAGCAGCTTGCCGGGACACGCCTATGGCTACACCTTC. This sequence encodes CASSLPGHAYGYTF.